This TCR beta chain was captured in a study of T cells in Graves' hyperthyroidism and ophthalmopathy. This clonotype was picked up many times. The CDR3 regions of TCR beta were amplified from RNA transcripts. The TCR CDR3 first-round RT-PCR relied on the HTBI primer set. TCRdb itself ran the multiplex PCR reads through MiXCR, one entry per CDR3 protein. The sample has about 640,000 distinct CDR3 sequences, around 13% seen once. The germline V gene has CDR1 MNHEY and CDR2 SMNVEV (reference sequence). The CDR3 is 14 residues long. V lost 4 bases, J lost 4 bases, and 14 bases lay in between. The sequence was obtained from a woman in her forties or fifties with Graves' ophthalmopathy. Material for sequencing was blood. The chain carries TRBV27 and TRBJ2-7, with a weak D call TRBD1 (6 bases). The CDR3 loop reads CASSSGTYSYEQYF. The CDR3 DNA reads as TGTGCCAGCAGTTCAGGGACATACTCTTACGAGCAGTACTTC.